These 26 T cell receptor beta chains share one sample of origin, sequenced in a study of T cell responses to AZD1222 COVID-19 vaccine (dated by TCRdb to about 2021). Preparation of the library involved the immunoSEQ multiplex PCR assay. What TCRdb holds here is the immuneACCESS table cut down to in-frame rearrangements. Part of the clones is not present; checked against another copy, under half of the missing clones reflect an unresolved V gene, and the others are unexplained. The sample contains some 150,000 clones, 88% of them found a single time. Jointly, the top ten make up around 3.6% of the sample. Explained via the paper, the time point label denotes: baseline before first vaccination. The material was peripheral blood, obtained on day 0 of AZD1222 vaccination. The source is an adult in good health.

This chain connects TRBV15 to TRBJ2-5; possibly TRBD1 or TRBD2 for D (6 bases each). Trimming shortened V by 6 bases and J by 4 bases, and 15 bases separated the two germline ends. The germline V gene encodes CDR1 LNHNV and CDR2 YYDKDF (reference sequence). The CDR3 has 14 residues. The CDR3 sequence: CATSPPGAGETQYF. The CDR3 nucleotides are TGTGCCACCAGTCCTCCGGGGGCGGGAGAGACCCAGTACTTC.

This chain links TRBV3-1 (or the pseudogene TRBV3-2) with TRBJ1-1; no clear D. Germline CDR1 is LGHDT and CDR2 is YNNKEL (reference sequence). The CDR3 contains 14 residues. V dropped 2 bases and J dropped 1 base, with 8 bases sitting between them. CDR3 residues: CASSQRERNTEAFF. The CDR3 DNA sequence: TGTGCCAGCAGCCAACGCGAACGGAACACTGAAGCTTTCTTT.

V is TRBV28 and J is TRBJ1-5, with TRBD1 matching over 7 bases. V shed 2 bases, J shed 4 bases, and the junction held 5 bases outside the gene matches. Germline V gene data show CDR1 as MDHEN and CDR2 as SYDVKM. The CDR3 consists of 15 residues. DNA for the CDR3: TGTGCCAGCAGTTTAGGAGGGGGCCGAAATCAGCCCCAGCATTTT. Protein sequence: CASSLGGGRNQPQHF.

V usage is TRBV6-5 and J usage is TRBJ1-2; TRBD1 might be the D (5 bases). Germline V gene data show CDR1 as MNHEY and CDR2 as SVGAGI. CDR3 length: 13 amino acids. V was shortened by 4 bases and J by 5 bases, with 11 bases between the two germline ends. CDR3 nucleotides: TGTGCCAGCAGTTTAACCCAGGGTTATGGCTACACCTTC. It translates to CASSLTQGYGYTF.

This sequence joins TRBV10-3 and TRBJ2-1; 7 positions agree with TRBD2. V shed 6 bases and J 3 bases; nucleotides not matched to a gene: 11. Per germline, CDR1 ENHRY and CDR2 SYGVKD. The length of the CDR3 is 16 residues. CDR3 sequence (DNA): TGTGCCATCAGCGGCCCGGAGGGAGGGCTCTACAATGAGCAGTTCTTC. Protein: CAISGPEGGLYNEQFF.

The chain uses TRBV21-1 and TRBJ1-1; TRBD1 was called by the table and not checked on the DNA. TRBV21-1 is designated a pseudogene. This CDR3 has 17 residues. The CDR3 region is CASSFPRDRGRFTEAFF. The DNA of the CDR3 is TGTGCCAGCAGCTTCCCGAGGGACAGGGGGCGCTTCACTGAAGCTTTCTTT.

This chain joins TRBV7-9 and TRBJ2-2; TRBD1 aligns across 7 bases. CDR1 and CDR2 (germline): SEHNR, FQNEAQ (reference sequence). The length of the CDR3 is 17 residues. V shed 7 bases, J shed 2 bases, and the junction held 13 bases outside the gene matches. CDR3 nucleotides: TGTGCCAGCACTACAAAGTCGGGACAGATTAACACCGGGGAGCTGTTTTTT. This translates into CASTTKSGQINTGELFF.

Only one count was recorded for this clone. The chain has TRBV20-1 and TRBJ2-3; D is perhaps TRBD1 (5 bases). Germline V gene sequence: CDR1 DFQATT, CDR2 SNEGSKA (reference sequence). The V and J ends lost 3 bases and 0 bases respectively, with 13 bases between them. This CDR3 region has 15 residues. CDR3: CSASVQGTSTDTQYF. The CDR3 region has the DNA TGCAGTGCTAGTGTCCAGGGAACTAGCACAGATACGCAGTATTTT.

Points on this clone: The sample contains more than one DNA sequence encoding this CDR3. The chain links TRBV12-3 or TRBV12-4 to TRBJ1-5; D is uncertain. This CDR3 has 13 amino acids. V gave up 2 bases and J gave up 2 bases, with 4 bases separating them. CDR3 residues: CASSLQGNQPQHF. The CDR3 bases are TGTGCCAGCAGTTTACAGGGCAATCAGCCCCAGCATTTT.

The V call is TRBV27, the J call TRBJ2-7; D not certain. The V gene lost 4 bases and the J gene lost 3 bases, with 4 bases spanning the gap. CDR3 length equals 11 residues. Looked up from germline, CDR1 is MNHEY and CDR2 is SMNVEV (reference sequence). The CDR3 is CASSSYYEQYF. The CDR3 DNA follows: TGTGCCAGCAGTTCTTACTACGAGCAGTACTTC.

In this sample, this clone turned up once. This chain joins TRBV28 and TRBJ1-5; D not resolved. The V end lost 5 bases, the J end lost 0 bases, and 11 bases lay between the germline ends. The CDR3 extends over 15 amino acids. CDR1 is MDHEN and CDR2 is SYDVKM in the germline V gene. CDR3: CASSRRIYSNQPQHF. CDR3 sequence (DNA): TGTGCCAGCAGTCGACGGATATATAGCAATCAGCCCCAGCATTTT.

The chain has TRBV7-2 and TRBJ2-5, with D unclear. The CDR3 runs 13 residues. Germline CDR1 reads SGHTA; CDR2 reads FQGNSA. Trimming stripped 1 base from V and 2 bases from J, with 5 bases between. CDR3: CASSLDGQETQYF. The CDR3 DNA reads as TGTGCCAGCAGCTTAGACGGACAAGAGACCCAGTACTTC.

This clone was observed once. J is TRBJ2-7 and V is TRBV9, with 7 bases lining up with TRBD2. Losses at the gene ends were 0 bases for V and 7 bases for J; bases not matched to a gene: 13. Germline loops: CDR1 SGDLS, CDR2 YYNGEE. The CDR3 has 16 residues. CDR3 region: CASSVGRLADPLEQYF. In DNA, the CDR3 is TGTGCCAGCAGCGTAGGTCGTCTAGCGGATCCTTTGGAGCAGTACTTC.

This clone was counted many times. The gene calls are TRBV5-1 and TRBJ1-3; a possible D gene is TRBD1 (6 bases). Germline V lookup: CDR1 SGHRS, CDR2 YFSETQ. V shed 0 bases and J shed 4 bases, with 11 bases lying between them. This CDR3 spans 15 amino acids. CDR3 region: CASSLANGGGNTIYF. The CDR3 DNA sequence: TGCGCCAGCAGCTTGGCCAACGGGGGCGGAAACACCATATATTTT.

The chain links TRBV25-1 to TRBJ2-3; TRBD2 matches 7 bases. CDR3 size: 14 residues. The V segment lost 4 bases and the J segment 1 base; nucleotides outside the gene matches: 2. Germline V gene lookup returns CDR1 MGHDK and CDR2 SYGVNS. The DNA for the CDR3 is TGTGCCAGCAGTGTTGCGGGAGGCACAGATACGCAGTATTTT. This codes for CASSVAGGTDTQYF.

This clone was recorded a few times. The gene calls are TRBV29-1 and TRBJ2-2; D is possibly TRBD1 or TRBD2 (5 bases each). Trimming took 1 base from V and 0 from J, leaving 9 bases between them. This CDR3 is 15 amino acids long. Germline loops: CDR1 SQVTM, CDR2 ANQGSEA. Here the CDR3 reads CSVEGDPTNTGELFF. The CDR3 nucleotides are TGCAGCGTTGAAGGGGACCCTACGAACACCGGGGAGCTGTTTTTT.

This clone was detected only once. The CDR3 loop is CASSLGQSYNEQFF. CDR3 in DNA: TGTGCCAGCAGCTTAGGACAGTCTTACAATGAGCAGTTCTTC. The chain uses TRBV5-5 and TRBJ2-1; D might be TRBD1 (6 bases). Trimming left V 2 bases short and J 4 bases short, with 10 bases between. Germline V gene sequence: CDR1 SGHKS, CDR2 YYEKEE (reference sequence). The CDR3 loop spans 14 amino acids.

This clone has only one observation. This chain connects TRBV6-1 to TRBJ1-3, with a weak D call TRBD1 (6 bases). The CDR3 totals 15 residues. Germline CDR1 reads MNHNS; CDR2 reads SASEGT. Deletions cut 2 bases from V and 3 bases from J, with 11 bases between. In DNA form, the CDR3 reads TGTGCCAGCAGTGAAACAGGGCCGTTTGGAAACACCATATATTTT. This translates into CASSETGPFGNTIYF.

CDR3 in amino acids: CASSTSLWGAGEKLFF. The CDR3 DNA reads as TGTGCCAGCAGCACAAGCCTGTGGGGGGCTGGAGAAAAACTGTTTTTT. The chain combines TRBV7-2 with TRBJ1-4; TRBD1 might be the D (6 bases). The CDR3 has 16 residues. CDR1 SGHTA and CDR2 FQGNSA come from the germline V gene. Between the trimmed V and J ends, which lost 5 bases and 8 bases, there was a span of 21 bases. Complete variable domain (other parts from reference TRBV7-2 and TRBJ1-4): GAGVSQSPSNKVTEKGKDVELRCDPISGHTALYWYRQSLGQGLEFLIYFQGNSAPDKSGLPSDRFSAERTGGSVSTLTIQRTQQEDSAVYLCASSTSLWGAGEKLFFGSGTQLSVL.

The rearrangement uses TRBV9 and TRBJ1-6; D gene uncertain. This CDR3 comprises 14 residues. The ends were cut back, 0 bases at V and 4 bases at J, with 5 bases in the middle. Germline CDR1 SGDLS, CDR2 YYNGEE. CDR3 sequence reads: CASSVALYNSPLHF. In DNA form, the CDR3 reads TGTGCCAGCAGCGTAGCCCTGTATAATTCACCCCTCCACTTT.

This chain connects TRBV30 to TRBJ2-3; the match to TRBD2 covers 7 bases. The CDR3 is made up of 17 amino acids. CDR1 and CDR2 (germline): GTSNPN, SVGIG (reference sequence). The V segment lost 0 bases and the J segment 2 bases; nucleotides outside the gene matches: 11. Here the CDR3 reads CAWSVGASGDLTDTQYF. The DNA for the CDR3 is TGTGCCTGGAGTGTAGGGGCTAGCGGAGACCTCACAGATACGCAGTATTTT.

The J gene is TRBJ1-6, the V gene TRBV19; D not certain. Trimming cost V 5 bases and J 5 bases, with 10 bases left between them. The germline gives CDR1 LNHDA, CDR2 SQIVND (reference sequence). The length of the CDR3 is 14 residues. CDR3 sequence (DNA): TGTGCCAGTAGTGCGACACTGGATAATTCACCCCTCCACTTT. It translates to CASSATLDNSPLHF.

The chain recombines TRBV5-1 with TRBJ2-5; D remains unclear. The CDR3 extends over 14 amino acids. V lost 2 bases, J lost 1 base, and 9 bases lay in between. From germline, CDR1 is SGHRS and CDR2 YFSETQ. CDR3 nucleotide sequence: TGCGCCAGCAGCTTCCTTCTGCGCCAAGAGACCCAGTACTTC. Encoded protein: CASSFLLRQETQYF.

The V and J genes are TRBV14 and TRBJ2-7, with D perhaps matching TRBD1 or TRBD2 (5 bases each). The V end was cut by 5 bases, the J end by 6 bases, with 23 bases between. CDR3 size: 16 residues. The germline gives CDR1 SGHDN, CDR2 FVKESK. The CDR3 protein is CASSSYLGASEGEQYF. The CDR3 nucleotides are TGTGCCAGCAGCTCCTACTTAGGGGCCTCAGAGGGCGAGCAGTACTTC.

The V gene is TRBV30, the J gene TRBJ1-5; 7 nucleotides line up with TRBD1. The germline V gene encodes CDR1 GTSNPN and CDR2 SVGIG (reference sequence). Trimming removed 2 bases from V and 0 bases from J; junction bases left unmatched: 10. The CDR3 is made up of 17 amino acids. CDR3 DNA: TGTGCCTGGAGTCCCCGACAGGGATTATATAGCAATCAGCCCCAGCATTTT. Amino acids: CAWSPRQGLYSNQPQHF.

This clone showed up just a few times. The CDR3 here is CASSQVSYTDTQYF. CDR3 nucleotides: TGTGCCAGCAGCCAAGTGAGCTATACAGATACGCAGTATTTT. The rearrangement links TRBV3-1 (or the pseudogene TRBV3-2) to TRBJ2-3; D not certain. This CDR3 has 14 residues. V lost 1 base and J lost 3, with 8 bases in between. CDR1 is LGHDT and CDR2 is YNNKEL in the germline V gene (reference sequence).